A selection of T cell receptor beta chains follows, all from one sample in a study of cytomegalovirus exposure and HLA in healthy donors. Method: immunoSEQ multiplex PCR; TCRdb's copy keeps in-frame clones and lacks some. The sample has about 120,000 clones; 70% to 80% are singletons. The sample was PBMCs. All receptors derive from a woman between 45 and 65 years old in good health and CMV-seropositive. Each CDR3 is given with its conserved first and last residue. Fields, in order: J gene, clone size, D gene, V gene, CDR3 DNA, CDR3 protein. D genes are given only for firm matches. Clone sizes are given selectively: once, few, many, or a class where the clone is expanded.

>TRBJ2-7|NA|TRBD1|TRBV28
TGTGCCAGCAGTGCTCCGGGACAGGGGGTATCCGGGCAGTACTTC
CASSAPGQGVSGQYF
>TRBJ2-7|NA|TRBD1|TRBV2
TGTGCCAGCAGTGCTGGGACAGTCTACGAGCAGTACTTC
CASSAGTVYEQYF
>TRBJ2-7|few|TRBD2|TRBV14
TGTGCCAGCAGGCGAGGGACTAGCGGGTTGTCGTACTTC
CASRRGTSGLSYF
>TRBJ1-5|NA|NA|TRBV18
TGTGCCAGCTCACCAGGACAGAGCAATCAGCCCCAGCATTTT
CASSPGQSNQPQHF
>TRBJ1-5|NA|NA|TRBV30
TGTGCCTGGAGTAGTGAGGGGGATCAGCCCCAGCATTTT
CAWSSEGDQPQHF
>TRBJ2-2|NA|TRBD2|TRBV19
TGTGCCAGTAGTAAACCCCGCGGGGGGGCTGCGGCCGGGGAGCTGTTTTTT
CASSKPRGGAAAGELFF
>TRBJ1-1|NA|NA|TRBV5-1
TGCGCCAGCAGCTTTATCCGGAACACTGAAGCTTTCTTT
CASSFIRNTEAFF
>TRBJ2-2|NA|NA|TRBV5-1
TGCGCCAGCAGCCTGGTCCCAGGGGCCGGGGAGCTGTTTTTT
CASSLVPGAGELFF
>TRBJ1-2|NA|TRBD1|TRBV6-5
TGTGCCAGCACCCGGGGGACAGGGGATCAGGGCTACACCTTC
CASTRGTGDQGYTF
>TRBJ2-5|NA|NA|TRBV30
TGTGCCTGGAGTCGGGACACACTCCAAGAGACCCAGTACTTC
CAWSRDTLQETQYF
>TRBJ2-2|NA|TRBD1|TRBV6-5
TGTGCCAGCAGTTACGCGGGACAGGGGCCCGGGGAGCTGTTTTTT
CASSYAGQGPGELFF
>TRBJ1-1|few|TRBD1|TRBV10-2
TGCGCCAGCAGACCCCAGGGGGGCCCTGAAGCTTTCTTT
CASRPQGGPEAFF
>TRBJ1-1|NA|TRBD1|TRBV5-1
TGCGCCAGCAGGGATGGGACAGGTACGAACACTGAAGCTTTCTTT
CASRDGTGTNTEAFF
>TRBJ2-7|NA|TRBD1|TRBV7-2
TGTGCCAGCAGCTTAGCAAGGGACAGTCGGTACGAGCAGTACTTC
CASSLARDSRYEQYF
>TRBJ2-6|NA|NA|TRBV29-1
TGCAGCGTTGAAGATCTGACAACCCCTGGGGCCAACGTCCTGACTTTC
CSVEDLTTPGANVLTF
>TRBJ1-1|NA|TRBD1|TRBV5-1
TGCGCCAGCAGCCGCGGACAGGGGACTGGGTACACTGAAGCTTTCTTT
CASSRGQGTGYTEAFF
>TRBJ1-4|once|NA|TRBV7-8
TGTGCCAGCAGCTTGGACAAAGCGAGGGAAAAACTGTTTTTT
CASSLDKAREKLFF
>TRBJ2-7|few|NA|TRBV19
TGTGCCAGTAGTCCGAACGGGGGATACGAGCAGTACTTC
CASSPNGGYEQYF
>TRBJ1-4|NA|NA|TRBV4-1
TGCGCCAGCAGCCAAGATCTCGAGGGATCCTTCGCAACTAATGAAAAACTGTTTTTT
CASSQDLEGSFATNEKLFF
>TRBJ1-2|NA|TRBD1|TRBV5-4
TGTGCCAGCAGCTCTACCGGGACAGGGGATGGCTACACCTTC
CASSSTGTGDGYTF
>TRBJ1-1|NA|NA|TRBV4-3
TGCGCCAGCAGCCAGGAAATGACAGCGAACACTGAAGCTTTCTTT
CASSQEMTANTEAFF
>TRBJ1-2|NA|NA|TRBV27
TGTGCCAGCAGTTTAAGTCAGAACTATGGCTACACCTTC
CASSLSQNYGYTF
>TRBJ2-1|NA|TRBD2|TRBV28
TGTGCCAGCAGTGCCGAGACTAGCGGGAGGGCCCATGAGCAGTTCTTC
CASSAETSGRAHEQFF
>TRBJ1-1|once|NA|TRBV6-1
TGTGCCAGCAGGCTCCGGGGGACGACTGAAGCTTTCTTT
CASRLRGTTEAFF
>TRBJ2-1|NA|TRBD2|TRBV13
TGTGCCAGCAGCTTAGTTCACGGTAGCGGGAGGTACAATGAGCAGTTCTTC
CASSLVHGSGRYNEQFF
>TRBJ2-5|NA|NA|TRBV18
TGTGCCAGCTCACCGGACAGTCAAGAGACCCAGTACTTC
CASSPDSQETQYF
>TRBJ1-2|NA|TRBD1|TRBV7-2
TGTGCCAGCAGCACAAGACGGGACAGGGTATCATCGTCCTATGGCTACACCTTC
CASSTRRDRVSSSYGYTF
>TRBJ1-4|NA|NA|TRBV4-2
TGTGCCAGCAGCCAAGGTGACAGTAATGAAAAACTGTTTTTT
CASSQGDSNEKLFF
>TRBJ2-7|once|TRBD1|TRBV5-1
TGCGCCAGCAGTCGTGACAGGGGGAACTACGAGCAGTACTTC
CASSRDRGNYEQYF